A single sample gave rise to the 9 T cell receptor beta chains below, sequenced in a study of cytomegalovirus exposure and HLA in healthy donors. Profiling relied on immunoSEQ multiplex PCR, and the TCRdb table lists in-frame clones only, not all of them. The sample holds about 280,000 clones; 85% to 90% are singletons and the top ten take about 0.9%. The material sequenced was PBMCs. Receptor source: a young woman in good health and CMV-seronegative.

The chain has TRBV9 and TRBJ1-2; D may be TRBD1 (6 bases). Trimming left V 5 bases short and J 6 bases short, with 11 bases between. Germline CDR1 reads SGDLS; CDR2 reads YYNGEE. The CDR3 spans 12 residues. CDR3 in amino acids: CASRTGSHGYTF. CDR3 DNA sequence: TGTGCCAGCAGAACAGGGTCTCATGGCTACACCTTC.

The V call is TRBV5-1, the J call TRBJ2-2, with 9 bases matching TRBD2. With 0 bases clipped from V and 3 bases from J, the junction kept 6 bases outside the gene matches. Germline CDR1 SGHRS, CDR2 YFSETQ. The CDR3 contains 17 residues. The DNA for the CDR3 is TGCGCCAGCAGCTTGGCTCCAGGACTAGCGTACACCGGGGAGCTGTTTTTT. Translated, it gives CASSLAPGLAYTGELFF.

The rearrangement uses TRBV4-1 and TRBJ1-2; D call uncertain. Germline V gene data show CDR1 as MGHRA and CDR2 as YSYEKL. This CDR3 is 15 amino acids long. Trimming shortened V by 5 bases and J by 0 bases, and 13 bases separated the two germline ends. CDR3 loop: CASSGSGLPNYGYTF. In nucleotides, the CDR3 is TGCGCCAGCAGCGGATCAGGACTTCCTAACTATGGCTACACCTTC.

This chain links TRBV6-6 with TRBJ2-3, with D maybe TRBD2 (6 bases). This CDR3 region has 16 residues. V was pared by 5 bases and J by 3 bases, with 18 bases between. CDR1 is MNHNY, CDR2 SVGAGI, per germline (reference sequence). The CDR3 is CASSPLGSRSTDTQYF. CDR3 DNA: TGTGCCAGCAGTCCCCTCGGGAGTCGGTCGACAGATACGCAGTATTTT.

CDR3 region: CASSEVRGWTEAFF. The CDR3, as DNA: TGTGCCAGCAGTGAAGTCAGGGGATGGACTGAAGCTTTCTTT. This chain uses TRBV2 with TRBJ1-1, with a possible D match to TRBD1 (6 bases). The V end lost 1 base, the J end lost 5 bases, and 11 bases lay between the germline ends. Germline values: CDR1 SNHLY, CDR2 FYNNEI. The CDR3 sequence is 14 residues long.

The genes are TRBV9 and TRBJ1-1; D is unresolved. CDR3 size: 13 residues. Trimming took 2 bases from V and 1 from J, leaving 6 bases between them. CDR1 and CDR2 (germline): SGDLS, YYNGEE. The CDR3 loop reads CASSVGSNTEAFF. DNA of the CDR3: TGTGCCAGCAGCGTGGGCTCGAACACTGAAGCTTTCTTT. Looking up the rest from reference TRBV9 and TRBJ1-1 gives the full variable domain: DSGVTQTPKHLITATGQRVTLRCSPRSGDLSVYWYQQSLDQGLQFLIQYYNGEERAKGNILERFSAQQFPDLHSELNLSSLELGDSALYFCASSVGSNTEAFFGQGTRLTVV.

The V and J genes are TRBV11-2 and TRBJ1-2; TRBD1 agrees at 7 bases. The germline V gene encodes CDR1 SGHAT and CDR2 FQNNGV. The CDR3 contains 16 residues. Trimming took 2 bases from V and 4 from J; bases not matched to a gene: 10. CDR3 bases: TGTGCCAGCAGCTTATTATCTACCGGACAGGTCTATGGCTACACCTTC. Amino acids: CASSLLSTGQVYGYTF.

The rearrangement uses TRBV5-1 and TRBJ2-7; 7 bases match TRBD2. Trimming at V came to 5 bases and at J to 6 bases, leaving 8 bases not matched to a gene. In germline, CDR1 is SGHRS, CDR2 YFSETQ. This CDR3 is built from 13 residues. CDR3 DNA: TGCGCCAGCAGGGGTGGAGGGGAGGGCGAGCAGTACTTC. Protein: CASRGGGEGEQYF.

V gene TRBV6-1 combines with J gene TRBJ2-2; TRBD2 matches at 9 bases. The CDR3 length is 15 residues. CDR1 and CDR2 from the germline V gene are MNHNS and SASEGT. V lost 8 bases and J lost 0; bases outside the gene matches: 4. The CDR3 loop reads CASLSGRPNTGELFF. Written as DNA, the CDR3 is TGTGCCAGCCTTAGCGGGAGACCGAACACCGGGGAGCTGTTTTTT.